These 8 T cell receptor beta chains share one sample of origin, sequenced in a study of cytomegalovirus exposure and HLA in healthy donors (dated by TCRdb to 2017 to 2019). Receptor amplification or capture employed the immunoSEQ multiplex PCR assay. TCRdb limited this immuneACCESS table to in-frame rearrangements with V and J called. A share of clones is missing; checked studies link under half to unresolved V genes, and the rest is unexplained. This sample gives some 86,000 clones in total; roughly 93% of them show up just once. The ten most abundant clones make up 3.6% of the sample. The sample comprised PBMCs. All receptors come from a woman in her twenties or thirties in good health and CMV-seronegative.

The chain recombines TRBV28 with TRBJ2-3, with a possible D match to TRBD2 (6 bases). CDR1 and CDR2 from the germline V gene are MDHEN and SYDVKM. The CDR3 totals 16 residues. Trimming removed 7 bases at V and 2 bases at J, with 19 bases between. In DNA form, the CDR3 reads TGTGCCAGCAACTCCGCGGGGACTTCCCCCACAGATACGCAGTATTTT. Amino acid sequence: CASNSAGTSPTDTQYF.

The DNA of the CDR3 is TGTGCCAGCAGCGGGAGCCCTAGGGGCTACACCTTC. It is translated as CASSGSPRGYTF. The rearrangement joins TRBV6-5 to TRBJ1-2, with D hard to call. This CDR3 is 12 amino acids long. Germline V gene lookup returns CDR1 MNHEY and CDR2 SVGAGI. Trimming cost V 6 bases and J 8 bases, with 13 bases left between them.

The sample holds a few counts of this clone. CDR3 sequence: CASSAVTGHEQYF. The DNA of the CDR3 is TGTGCCAGCAGTGCAGTGACAGGGCACGAGCAGTACTTC. The chain joins TRBV6-1 to TRBJ2-7, with 7 bases identical to TRBD1. CDR3 length equals 13 residues. V lost 4 bases and J lost 5; bases outside the gene matches: 5. Looked up from germline, CDR1 is MNHNS and CDR2 is SASEGT.

The chain couples TRBV29-1 to TRBJ2-1, with 16 nucleotides matching TRBD2. Germline V gene sequence: CDR1 SQVTM, CDR2 ANQGSEA. The V segment lost 6 bases and the J segment 4 bases; nucleotides outside the gene matches: 15. The CDR3 is made up of 19 amino acids. In DNA, the CDR3 is TGCAGCGTGGCCCGCGGGACTAGCGGGAGGGGAGGAGGTTACAATGAGCAGTTCTTC. Its protein is CSVARGTSGRGGGYNEQFF.

J is TRBJ1-5 and V is TRBV27; D not resolved. V shed 8 bases and J shed 4 bases, with 18 bases lying between them. CDR3 length: 15 residues. Germline CDR1 is MNHEY and CDR2 is SMNVEV (reference sequence). CDR3 residues: CASGLSAEPNQPQHF. CDR3 in DNA: TGTGCCAGCGGCCTTTCTGCCGAACCTAATCAGCCCCAGCATTTT.

The rearrangement links TRBV15 to TRBJ2-2, with no clear D. CDR1 and CDR2 (germline): LNHNV, YYDKDF (reference sequence). V gave up 0 bases and J gave up 4 bases, with 6 bases separating them. The CDR3 spans 14 residues. Written as DNA, the CDR3 is TGTGCCACCAGCAGAGATGTCGGCACCGGGGAGCTGTTTTTT. Residues: CATSRDVGTGELFF.

CDR3 region: CASSLLQGRMNTEAFF. CDR3 in DNA: TGTGCCAGCAGTTTACTACAGGGGCGGATGAACACTGAAGCTTTCTTT. The V call is TRBV28, the J call TRBJ1-1; 7 nucleotides agree with TRBD1. CDR3 size: 16 residues. Trimming at V came to 2 bases and at J to 0 bases, leaving 6 bases not matched to a gene. Per the germline V gene, CDR1 is MDHEN and CDR2 is SYDVKM.

The chain employs TRBV6-4 and TRBJ2-1; 11 bases are shared with TRBD2. J gave up 14 bases and V 0 bases, and 9 bases lay outside the gene matches. This CDR3 contains 15 residues. In germline, CDR1 is MRHNA, CDR2 SNTAGT. The DNA of the CDR3 is TGTGCCAGCAGTGACTCGGTTAGCGGGGGGGCCTACAAGTTCTTC. This encodes CASSDSVSGGAYKFF.